What follows are 24 T cell receptor beta chains derived from one specimen sequenced in a study of CXCR3-negative and CXCR3-positive naive CD8 T cells. UMI-labeled 5' RACE TRB cDNA libraries were prepared from the cells. TCRdb reprocessed the 5' RACE reads and reports one entry per CDR3 protein, with no DNA. This sample lists tens of thousands of distinct CDR3 sequences; its ten largest clones have approximately 15%. Sequencing was performed on memory CD8+ T cells from blood. The receptors stem from a human donor in good health. Some clones in this sample may be carry-over from other donors' samples.

This chain connects TRBV29-1 to TRBJ2-3. This CDR3 is built from 17 residues. CDR1 SQVTM and CDR2 ANQGSEA come from the germline V gene. The CDR3 protein is CSVEDVGLAVGTDTQYF.

This chain uses TRBV14 with TRBJ2-7; TCRdb designates TRBD1, a call that cannot be tested without DNA. The CDR3 spans 14 residues. Germline CDR1 and CDR2: SGHDN and FVKESK. CDR3 amino acids: CASSQQGEGYEQYF.

The chain carries TRBV2 and TRBJ2-1; the TCRdb D gene call, TRBD1, has no DNA to confirm it. CDR3 length: 12 amino acids. CDR1 SNHLY and CDR2 FYNNEI come from the germline V gene. This chain's CDR3 is CASTLGGTEQFF.

The chain recombines TRBV6-5 with TRBJ2-3; the TCRdb call, TRBD1, lacks DNA for checking. The CDR3 runs 14 residues. In germline, CDR1 is MNHEY, CDR2 SVGAGI. CDR3 in amino acids: CATTGRATADTQYF.

This clonotype is classed as medium-sized (0.01 to 0.1%) by frequency. The gene calls are TRBV14 and TRBJ2-4; TCRdb calls TRBD2, which cannot be checked without DNA. The CDR3 totals 16 residues. Looked up from germline, CDR1 is SGHDN and CDR2 is FVKESK. The CDR3 loop is CASSQAQGLAKNIQYF.

The chain recombines TRBV5-1 with TRBJ2-3; TCRdb reports TRBD1, a call that lacks DNA to check it against. Germline V gives CDR1 SGHRS, CDR2 YFSETQ. The CDR3 is 17 amino acids. CDR3 in amino acids: CASSMRTGEYFTDTQYF.

The gene calls are TRBV19 and TRBJ1-1; with no DNA, the TCRdb D assignment of TRBD1 cannot be verified. The CDR3 runs to 12 residues. In germline, CDR1 is LNHDA, CDR2 SQIVND (reference sequence). The chain's CDR3 is CASILGDTEAFF.

The rearrangement links TRBV5-6 to TRBJ2-1; the D call of TRBD2 rests on TCRdb alone, since no DNA is present to check it. The V gene's germline CDR1 is SGHDT and CDR2 YYEEEE. CDR3 length: 16 amino acids. CDR3 residues: CASSLRFSGIYNEQFF.

The chain links TRBV28 to TRBJ2-2; the D call of TRBD1 rests on TCRdb alone, since no DNA is present to check it. This CDR3 region has 15 residues. Germline CDR1 is MDHEN and CDR2 is SYDVKM. CDR3 region: CASSNGDTDTGELFF.

CDR3: CASSPPTGPYEQYF. V usage is TRBV7-2 and J usage is TRBJ2-7; TCRdb calls TRBD1, which cannot be checked without DNA. The CDR3 contains 14 residues. The germline V gene has CDR1 SGHTA and CDR2 FQGNSA.

The V and J genes are TRBV20-1 and TRBJ2-1; TCRdb proposes TRBD1, but this gene call is untestable without DNA. The CDR3 is 15 amino acids. The V gene's germline CDR1 is DFQATT and CDR2 SNEGSKA (reference sequence). CDR3 loop: CSARDPGQDYNEQFF.

The chain joins TRBV4-2 to TRBJ1-5. CDR3 size: 14 residues. The germline V gene has CDR1 LGHNA and CDR2 YNFKEQ. The CDR3 loop is CASSQERGGQPQHF.

The J gene is TRBJ2-1, the V gene TRBV20-1; TCRdb's D call, TRBD2, is unchecked because there is no DNA. CDR1 is DFQATT, CDR2 SNEGSKA, per germline (reference sequence). This CDR3 region has 13 residues. The CDR3 is CSARGTTYNEQFF.

The V and J genes are TRBV12-3 or TRBV12-4 and TRBJ1-1; the TCRdb D gene call, TRBD1, has no DNA to confirm it. The CDR3 totals 14 residues. CDR3 amino acids: CASRDQTGVTEAFF.

The V call is TRBV4-3, the J call TRBJ2-7; checking the TCRdb D call of TRBD1 is not possible without DNA. This CDR3 has 16 amino acids. Germline V CDR1 and CDR2: LGHNA, YSLEER. This CDR3 is CASSQDGTGSAYEQYF.

V and J are TRBV19 and TRBJ2-3; the D gene TCRdb calls, TRBD2, cannot be checked with no DNA. Germline values: CDR1 LNHDA, CDR2 SQIVND (reference sequence). There are 16 residues in the CDR3. The CDR3 sequence: CASSIAPEGPADTQYF.

The chain has TRBV29-1 and TRBJ2-1. Germline V gene data show CDR1 as SQVTM and CDR2 as ANQGSEA. The CDR3 contains 15 residues. This CDR3 reads CSVEVLGTAYNEQFF.

V and J are TRBV27 and TRBJ2-1; the TCRdb call, TRBD2, lacks DNA for checking. This CDR3 spans 16 amino acids. CDR1 is MNHEY, CDR2 SMNVEV, per germline (reference sequence). This CDR3 is CASSPRGSGRVGEQFF.

This CDR3 reads CASSFTGEAPYEQYF. This sequence joins TRBV28 and TRBJ2-7; the D gene TCRdb calls, TRBD2, cannot be checked with no DNA. The CDR3 sequence is 15 residues long. The germline CDR1 and CDR2 sequences are MDHEN and SYDVKM.

V usage is TRBV15 and J usage is TRBJ2-7; TCRdb's assignment of TRBD2 cannot be checked, as there is no DNA. The CDR3 has 15 residues. CDR1 and CDR2 from the germline V gene are LNHNV and YYDKDF (reference sequence). The CDR3 sequence is CATSTGTSEFGEQYF.

The CDR3 sequence is CSAKGDTGGENTEAFF. The chain employs TRBV20-1 and TRBJ1-1; TCRdb names TRBD1, which stays unverified in the absence of DNA. Germline V CDR1 and CDR2: DFQATT, SNEGSKA (reference sequence). The CDR3 consists of 16 residues.

The rearrangement links TRBV6-2 or TRBV6-3 to TRBJ2-7; TCRdb designates TRBD2, a call that cannot be tested without DNA. CDR1 is MNHEY, CDR2 SVGEGT, per germline. The CDR3 has 14 amino acids. This chain's CDR3 is CASTPSLAGYEQYF.

The chain carries TRBV21-1 and TRBJ1-5; no DNA is available, so the TRBD1 call from TCRdb remains unchecked. TRBV21-1 is a pseudogene segment. The CDR3 runs 16 residues. The CDR3 region is CASSDRDTGSNQPQHF.

The CDR3 loop reads CSARVNFKTGYYGYTF. The chain couples TRBV20-1 to TRBJ1-2. CDR1 DFQATT and CDR2 SNEGSKA come from the germline V gene (reference sequence). The CDR3 consists of 16 residues.